One sample yielded the 18 T cell receptor beta chains listed below, sequenced in a study of blood T cell repertoires in COVID-19. TCRdb's copy holds only in-frame clones and misses some; the assay was immunoSEQ multiplex PCR. The table lists 130,000 or so clones, approximately 80% of them singletons. The specimen sequenced was peripheral blood. These TCRs come from a woman aged 60-70 years with acute or convalescent COVID-19.

This clone was counted a single time. The rearrangement links TRBV7-8 to TRBJ2-2, with no clear D. The CDR3 is 13 residues long. V was shortened by 3 bases and J by 6 bases, with 8 bases between the two germline ends. The germline V gene encodes CDR1 SGHVS and CDR2 FQNEAQ. Here the CDR3 DNA reads TGTGCCAGCAGCTTTTCGGTGGCCGGGGAGCTGTTTTTT. Its translation: CASSFSVAGELFF. The full variable domain, in which reference TRBV7-8 and TRBJ2-2 provide the parts outside the CDR3, is GAGVSQSPRYKVAKRGQDVALRCDPISGHVSLFWYQQALGQGPEFLTYFQNEAQLDKSGLPSDRFFAERPEGSVSTLKIQRTQQEDSAVYLCASSFSVAGELFFGEGSRLTVL.

This clone was observed a handful of times. The chain recombines TRBV19 with TRBJ1-2, with unresolved D. CDR1 LNHDA and CDR2 SQIVND come from the germline V gene (reference sequence). The CDR3 extends over 15 amino acids. Trimming stripped 3 bases from V and 4 bases from J, with 15 bases between. The CDR3 DNA reads as TGTGCCAGTAGTATCGGAGGCATTGACCTCTATGGCTACACCTTC. Residues: CASSIGGIDLYGYTF.

The chain links TRBV11-2 to TRBJ1-2, with D perhaps TRBD1 (5 bases). Trimming left V 1 base short and J 2 bases short, with 11 bases between. CDR1 and CDR2 from the germline V gene are SGHAT and FQNNGV. The CDR3 length is 15 residues. CDR3 bases: TGTGCCAGCAGCTTAGTGACAGCTTGGAACTATGGCTACACCTTC. Protein sequence: CASSLVTAWNYGYTF. The full variable domain, rest sourced from reference TRBV11-2 and TRBJ1-2, is EAGVAQSPRYKIIEKRQSVAFWCNPISGHATLYWYQQILGQGPKLLIQFQNNGVVDDSQLPKDRFSAERLKGVDSTLKIQPAKLEDSAVYLCASSLVTAWNYGYTFGSGTRLTVV.

The J gene is TRBJ2-7, the V gene TRBV10-3; the match to TRBD2 covers 10 bases. Germline trimming cut 10 bases from V and 4 bases from J; bases unmatched to any gene: 4. Per germline, CDR1 ENHRY and CDR2 SYGVKD. This CDR3 has 12 amino acids. CDR3 bases: TGTGCCACAGCGGGGGGGCAGTACGAGCAGTACGTC. This translates into CATAGGQYEQYV.

The chain joins TRBV9 to TRBJ2-6; no clear D. CDR1 is SGDLS and CDR2 is YYNGEE in the germline V gene. V was cut by 3 bases and J by 0 bases, with 7 bases left in between. The CDR3 is 15 amino acids. The CDR3 region has the DNA TGTGCCAGCAGCGGCGGAGTCTCTGGGGCCAACGTCCTGACTTTC. Its translation: CASSGGVSGANVLTF.

This clone has only one observation. The J gene is TRBJ1-1, the V gene TRBV28, with D possibly TRBD1 on 5 matching bases. V was cut by 3 bases and J by 5 bases, with 19 bases left in between. Per the germline V gene, CDR1 is MDHEN and CDR2 is SYDVKM. This CDR3 is 16 amino acids long. For the CDR3, the DNA is TGTGCCAGCAGTTTTGACCGTACAGGCCCGGGTACTGAAGCTTTCTTT. Protein product: CASSFDRTGPGTEAFF.

The chain links TRBV12-3 or TRBV12-4 to TRBJ1-5, with TRBD1 identical over 7 bases. This CDR3 is built from 13 residues. V shed 6 bases and J 6 bases; nucleotides not matched to a gene: 5. CDR3 sequence: CASSRGEVQPQHF. DNA of the CDR3: TGTGCCAGCAGCAGGGGGGAGGTTCAGCCCCAGCATTTT.

This clone has only a few counts. This chain links TRBV14 with TRBJ1-2; D not resolved. Between the trimmed V and J ends, which lost 4 bases and 2 bases, there was a span of 17 bases. The CDR3 consists of 16 residues. Germline V CDR1 and CDR2: SGHDN, FVKESK. CDR3 region: CASSPGLFKTNYGYTF. In DNA form, the CDR3 reads TGTGCCAGCAGCCCCGGACTGTTCAAAACAAACTATGGCTACACCTTC.

In its sample, this clone was seen a few times. The J gene is TRBJ1-2, the V gene TRBV6-5; D not resolved. V lost 5 bases and J lost 5, with 15 bases in between. Germline V gene data show CDR1 as MNHEY and CDR2 as SVGAGI. The CDR3 totals 14 residues. The DNA for the CDR3 is TGTGCCAGCAGTCTCCGCCTACGAGGTTATGGCTACACCTTC. Its protein is CASSLRLRGYGYTF.

V and J are TRBV5-6 and TRBJ2-4; 8 bases are a match to TRBD1. The CDR3 is made up of 15 amino acids. Germline CDR1 SGHDT, CDR2 YYEEEE. The trim removed 4 bases at V and 1 base at J, leaving 4 bases unmatched. CDR3 amino acids: CASSGTGLAKNIQYF. The CDR3 DNA follows: TGTGCCAGCAGCGGGACAGGTCTGGCCAAAAACATTCAGTACTTC. Filled out from reference TRBV5-6 and TRBJ2-4, the complete variable domain reads DAGVTQSPTHLIKTRGQQVTLRCSPKSGHDTVSWYQQALGQGPQFIFQYYEEEERQRGNFPDRFSGHQFPNYSSELNVNALLLGDSALYLCASSGTGLAKNIQYFGAGTRLSVL.

CDR3 DNA: TGCGCCAGCAGCTTGGGCCAGTGCACAGATACGCAGTATTTT. Translation: CASSLGQCTDTQYF. The rearrangement uses TRBV5-1 and TRBJ2-3; D is undetermined. CDR3 length equals 14 residues. V lost 0 bases, J lost 1 base, and 6 bases lay in between. CDR1 is SGHRS, CDR2 YFSETQ, per germline.

The chain carries TRBV2 and TRBJ1-6; D uncertain. Germline CDR1 reads SNHLY; CDR2 reads FYNNEI. V lost 3 bases, J lost 3 bases, and 9 bases lay in between. The CDR3 length is 15 residues. CDR3 nucleotides: TGTGCCAGCAGTGAGAGCGAGCTCTATAATTCACCCCTCCACTTT. It yields the protein CASSESELYNSPLHF.

In this sample, this clone turned up a few times. The rearrangement links TRBV4-2 to TRBJ1-2; 7 bases fit TRBD1. V shed 0 bases, J shed 11 bases, and the junction held 15 bases outside the gene matches. This CDR3 comprises 16 residues. Germline values: CDR1 LGHNA, CDR2 YNFKEQ. The CDR3 DNA follows: TGTGCCAGCAGCCAAGATAGCGAGGCGACAGGGTTGCGGTACACCTTC. Amino acids: CASSQDSEATGLRYTF.

The chain combines TRBV10-3 with TRBJ1-5, with D perhaps TRBD1 (5 bases). Trimming left V 4 bases short and J 4 bases short, with 11 bases between. CDR3 length: 14 residues. Germline lookup yields CDR1 ENHRY and CDR2 SYGVKD. The CDR3 region has the DNA TGTGCCATCAGTGTGGGGCTCGGGAATCAGCCCCAGCATTTT. It encodes CAISVGLGNQPQHF.

This chain connects TRBV6-5 to TRBJ2-2; 9 bases agree with TRBD1. CDR1 is MNHEY and CDR2 is SVGAGI in the germline V gene. CDR3 size: 13 residues. V was pared by 6 bases and J by 7 bases, with 3 bases of the junction left unmatched. CDR3 residues: CASRTGGSGELFF. Here the CDR3 DNA reads TGTGCCAGCAGGACAGGGGGGAGCGGGGAGCTGTTTTTT.

This chain uses TRBV25-1 with TRBJ1-1; D remains ambiguous. Per the germline V gene, CDR1 is MGHDK and CDR2 is SYGVNS. With 7 bases removed from V and 5 bases from J, the gap between germline ends came to 14 bases. The length of the CDR3 is 13 residues. CDR3 loop: CASKASGRTEAFF. CDR3 nucleotides: TGTGCCAGCAAGGCCAGCGGCAGGACTGAAGCTTTCTTT.

This chain connects TRBV7-2 to TRBJ1-5; 8 bases are a match to TRBD1. The germline CDR1 and CDR2 sequences are SGHTA and FQGNSA. After removal of 1 base from V and 4 bases from J, the junction contained 3 bases not matched to a gene. The CDR3 totals 15 residues. The CDR3 loop reads CASSLVQGVNQPQHF. The CDR3 region has the DNA TGTGCCAGCAGCTTAGTACAGGGGGTGAATCAGCCCCAGCATTTT.

The J gene is TRBJ1-2, the V gene TRBV5-5; possibly TRBD1 for D (5 bases). Germline V gene sequence: CDR1 SGHKS, CDR2 YYEKEE (reference sequence). V was trimmed by 1 base and J by 3 bases, leaving 13 bases between them. This CDR3 region has 15 residues. Here the CDR3 DNA reads TGTGCCAGCAGCTTGAGTAAGGGGCTGGACTATGGCTACACCTTC. Its translation: CASSLSKGLDYGYTF. Drawing the rest from reference TRBV5-5 and TRBJ1-2, the complete variable domain is DAGVTQSPTHLIKTRGQQVTLRCSPISGHKSVSWYQQVLGQGPQFIFQYYEKEERGRGNFPDRFSARQFPNYSSELNVNALLLGDSALYLCASSLSKGLDYGYTFGSGTRLTVV.